The source of this T cell receptor beta chain is a study of T cells after yellow fever vaccination. Study-wide findings and caveats: Compared with primary, the secondary response was weaker and peaked at day 5, not 15.

A few counts support this clonotype. The antigen is undetermined. Losses at the gene ends were 0 bases for V and 4 bases for J; bases not matched to a gene: 5. The length of the CDR3 is 17 residues. Germline values: CDR1 SGDLS, CDR2 YYNGEE. Making TCR cDNA involved 5'RACE template switching, which added UMIs and a universal primer site. TCRdb itself ran the 5' RACE reads through MiXCR, one entry per CDR3 protein. The sample carries roughly 500,000 distinct CDR3 sequences, roughly 21% recorded once. This receptor was taken from a man aged 30 to 39 who received the YFV17D yellow fever vaccine. This specimen was PBMCs, taken 15 days after the yellow fever booster vaccination. This rearrangement joins TRBV9 to TRBJ2-7; 15 nucleotides align to TRBD2. CDR3 in amino acids: CASSVEGTSGRRYEQYF. For the CDR3, the DNA is TGTGCCAGCAGCGTAGAGGGGACTAGCGGGAGGAGGTACGAGCAGTACTTC. Drawing the rest from reference TRBV9 and TRBJ2-7, the complete variable domain is DSGVTQTPKHLITATGQRVTLRCSPRSGDLSVYWYQQSLDQGLQFLIQYYNGEERAKGNILERFSAQQFPDLHSELNLSSLELGDSALYFCASSVEGTSGRRYEQYFGPGTRLTVT.